The sample holds many counts of the clone carrying this T cell receptor beta chain. Its specificity is unknown. The data belong to a study of molecular identifiers for immune sequencing clone quantification. Regarding the study as a whole: Highly expanded clone sizes could be underestimated by identical TCR molecules sharing a barcode. Detecting spiked Jurkat TCR RNA from one cell among about a million naive cells was reportedly possible.

Based on a CD8+CD4-CCR7+CD45RA+ profile, naive CD8 T cells were sorted. Trimming removed 1 base at V and 0 bases at J, with 22 bases between. This CDR3 is built from 19 residues. The V gene's germline CDR1 is MGHDK and CDR2 SYGVNS. TCRdb processed the PCR reads anew with MiXCR; each CDR3 protein has one entry. The repertoire has 40,000 or so distinct CDR3 sequences, over 15% of them found once; the top ten carry under 1.3%. The rearrangement uses TRBV25-1 and TRBJ2-7, with TRBD1 as a possible D gene (6 bases). Sequenced material: naive CD8+ T cells from blood, with Jurkat cell RNA spiked in. As to subset: FACS-sorted CD8+CD4-CCR7+CD45RA+ naive T cells. The TCR was taken from a human donor in good health. Some libraries in this study had Jurkat cell RNA spiked in. CDR3: CASSESAGASPKLSYEQYF. The CDR3 DNA reads as TGTGCCAGCAGTGAATCGGCAGGGGCAAGCCCGAAACTCTCCTACGAGCAGTACTTC.